The rows below give T cell receptor beta chains drawn from one sample of a study of T cells in Graves' hyperthyroidism and ophthalmopathy. A single record per CDR3 protein comes from TCRdb applying MiXCR to the multiplex PCR reads. This table has hundreds of thousands of distinct CDR3 sequences, more than 15% appearing once. Sequenced sample: blood. These receptors were collected from a woman aged 40 to 50 with Graves' ophthalmopathy. The CDR3 runs from the conserved cysteine through the conserved F or W. A D gene is named only where the DNA matches it firmly. Expanded clones are given a class, and other clones once, few, many or no size at all.

size	D	V	J	CDR3	DNA
few	.	TRBV2	TRBJ1-6	CASSGTPPINNSPLHF	TGTGCCAGCAGTGGCACTCCTCCTATCAATAATTCACCCCTCCACTTT
many	TRBD1	TRBV5-6	TRBJ2-1	CASSLRDRYNEQFF	TGTGCCAGCAGCCTCCGGGACAGGTACAATGAGCAGTTCTTC
.	.	TRBV11-3	TRBJ2-1	CASSLSSWDEQFF	TGTGCCAGCAGCTTATCGTCCTGGGATGAGCAGTTCTTC
many	.	TRBV28	TRBJ1-1	CASSQQTGRYTEAFF	TGTGCCAGCAGCCAACAGACGGGTCGGTACACTGAAGCTTTCTTT
few	TRBD2	TRBV4-1	TRBJ2-3	CASSTPSGVGTDTQYF	TGTGCCAGCAGCACCCCAAGCGGGGTCGGGACAGATACGCAGTATTTT
.	.	TRBV12-3/TRBV12-4	TRBJ2-2	CASSPHGGNTGELFF	TGTGCCAGCAGTCCCCACGGGGGGAACACCGGGGAGCTGTTTTTT
many	.	TRBV19	TRBJ2-7	CASSIGGGQAYEQYF	TGTGCCAGTAGTATTGGCGGCGGGCAGGCCTACGAGCAGTACTTC
few	.	TRBV5-1	TRBJ1-1	CASSTRGGDTEAFF	TGCGCCAGCAGCACCCGCGGGGGGGACACTGAAGCTTTCTTT
many	TRBD2	TRBV5-1	TRBJ2-7	CASSLVASGRYEQYF	TGCGCCAGCAGCTTGGTAGCTAGCGGGAGATACGAGCAGTACTTC
many	.	TRBV18	TRBJ1-2	CASSPPAREYYGYTF	TGTGCCAGCTCACCACCGGCCAGGGAGTACTATGGCTACACCTTC
many	.	TRBV18	TRBJ2-3	CASSPNVEDTQYF	TGTGCCAGCTCCCCGAACGTAGAGGATACGCAGTATTTT
many	.	TRBV5-1	TRBJ2-3	CASSLWTESTDTQYF	TGCGCCAGCAGCCTCTGGACAGAGTCCACAGATACGCAGTATTTT
many	TRBD1	TRBV6-2/TRBV6-3	TRBJ1-1	CASSLQGASNTEAFF	TGTGCCAGCAGTTTACAGGGGGCATCGAACACTGAAGCTTTCTTT
many	TRBD2	TRBV6-1	TRBJ2-7	CASSEGQTSDEQYF	TGTGCCAGCAGTGAGGGCCAGACTAGCGACGAGCAGTACTTC
.	TRBD2	TRBV6-1	TRBJ2-5	CASSENIAGGETQYF	TGTGCCAGCAGTGAAAATATCGCGGGGGGGGAGACCCAGTACTTC
few	.	TRBV2	TRBJ2-1	CASTLARRINEQFF	TGTGCCAGCACACTTGCCCGACGGATAAATGAGCAGTTCTTC
few	.	TRBV28	TRBJ2-1	CVSRSATNSYNEQFF	TGTGTCAGCAGATCAGCGACCAACTCCTACAATGAGCAGTTCTTC
many	TRBD2	TRBV2	TRBJ2-5	CASSEGGASGEYF	TGTGCCAGCAGTGAAGGGGGAGCTAGCGGGGAGTACTTC
many	TRBD1	TRBV7-2	TRBJ1-5	CASSLRADRVMDQPQHF	TGTGCCAGCAGCTTACGGGCAGACAGGGTTATGGATCAGCCCCAGCATTTT
many	.	TRBV2	TRBJ2-4	CASTPSLAKNIQYF	TGTGCCAGCACCCCGTCTTTAGCCAAAAACATTCAGTACTTC
few	TRBD2	TRBV5-6	TRBJ2-3	CASTRGGKPTDTQYF	TGTGCCAGCACCCGGGGGGGGAAGCCCACAGATACGCAGTATTTT
.	.	TRBV6-1	TRBJ1-4	CASSRGGTNEKLFF	TGTGCCAGCAGTCGGGGGGGTACTAATGAAAAACTGTTTTTT
few	.	TRBV11-1	TRBJ2-5	CASSRSRFGETQYF	TGTGCCAGCAGCCGAAGCCGCTTCGGGGAGACCCAGTACTTC
.	.	TRBV7-6	TRBJ2-2	CASSPSTVGGELFF	TGTGCCAGCAGTCCTTCGACAGTCGGGGGGGAGCTGTTTTTT
many	.	TRBV20-1	TRBJ1-1	CSARTATNTEAFF	TGCAGTGCTAGAACGGCTACGAACACTGAAGCTTTCTTT
many	TRBD1	TRBV20-1	TRBJ1-6	CSARDRAINSPLHF	TGCAGTGCGAGGGACAGGGCCATTAATTCACCCCTCCACTTT
many	TRBD2	TRBV28	TRBJ2-7	CATGAVLAGGGYEQYF	TGTGCCACCGGCGCTGTCCTAGCGGGAGGGGGTTACGAGCAGTACTTC
once	.	TRBV27	TRBJ1-5	CASSLGVHQPQHF	TGTGCCAGCAGTTTAGGGGTCCATCAGCCCCAGCATTTT
few	.	TRBV20-1	TRBJ1-5	CSARVGGASNQPQHF	TGCAGTGCTAGAGTTGGGGGAGCCAGCAATCAGCCCCAGCATTTT
.	TRBD1	TRBV5-8	TRBJ2-5	CASSFGYRDRGFTQYF	TGTGCCAGCAGCTTTGGGTACCGGGACAGGGGTTTTACCCAGTACTTC
.	TRBD2	TRBV20-1	TRBJ2-3	CSARSSGATSTDTQYF	TGCAGTGCTAGGTCTAGCGGGGCCACTAGCACAGATACGCAGTATTTT
many	.	TRBV6-1	TRBJ2-2	CASSSPGRDTGELFF	TGTGCCAGCAGTTCCCCGGGACGGGACACCGGGGAGCTGTTTTTT
many	TRBD2	TRBV10-3	TRBJ2-7	CAISETGGDYEQYF	TGTGCCATCAGTGAGACGGGGGGTGATTACGAGCAGTACTTC
many	TRBD1	TRBV20-1	TRBJ2-7	CSASRQGDVGEQYF	TGCAGTGCTTCTCGACAGGGGGATGTTGGGGAGCAGTACTTC
.	.	TRBV18	TRBJ1-3	CASSPQEGLGNTIYF	TGTGCCAGCTCACCACAAGAGGGGCTTGGAAACACCATATATTTT
once	TRBD2	TRBV30	TRBJ2-3	CAWKDLGGSGTDTQYF	TGTGCCTGGAAGGACCTCGGCGGGAGTGGCACAGATACGCAGTATTTT
.	.	TRBV20-1	TRBJ2-1	CSARDPRRYNEQFF	TGCAGTGCTAGAGACCCCCGGAGATACAATGAGCAGTTCTTC
many	.	TRBV6-1	TRBJ2-3	CASSEALGDGSNTQYF	TGTGCCAGCAGTGAAGCCTTAGGGGACGGTTCGAATACGCAGTATTTT
many	.	TRBV30	TRBJ2-3	CAWKGNSADTQYF	TGTGCCTGGAAGGGTAACAGTGCAGATACGCAGTATTTT
many	.	TRBV20-1	TRBJ1-6	CSARDRLGAGSPLHF	TGCAGTGCTAGAGATCGTCTCGGGGCTGGGTCACCCCTCCACTTT
many	.	TRBV4-1	TRBJ1-2	CASSQEDRGYTF	TGCGCCAGCAGCCAAGAGGACCGGGGCTACACCTTC
.	TRBD1	TRBV6-9	TRBJ2-1	CASSYPLRKLRTGPYNEQFF	TGTGCCAGCAGTTACCCCCTCCGTAAGCTACGGACAGGGCCCTACAATGAGCAGTTCTTC
.	TRBD2	TRBV11-2	TRBJ2-7	CASSLGLAGVAHEQYF	TGTGCCAGCAGCTTAGGACTAGCGGGGGTGGCCCACGAGCAGTACTTC
.	TRBD2	TRBV7-3	TRBJ2-1	CASSLRGGASGTEQFF	TGTGCCAGCAGCTTAAGAGGCGGCGCTAGCGGGACCGAGCAGTTCTTC